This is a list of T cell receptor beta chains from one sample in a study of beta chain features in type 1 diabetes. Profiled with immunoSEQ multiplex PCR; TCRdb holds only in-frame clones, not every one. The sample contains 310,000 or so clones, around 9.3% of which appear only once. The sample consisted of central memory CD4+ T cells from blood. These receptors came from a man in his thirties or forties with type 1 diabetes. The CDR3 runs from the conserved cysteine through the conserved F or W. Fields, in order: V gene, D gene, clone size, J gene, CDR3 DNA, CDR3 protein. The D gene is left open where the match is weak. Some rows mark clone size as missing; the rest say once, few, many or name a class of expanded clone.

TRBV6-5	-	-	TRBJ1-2	TGTGCCTCCAGGGCCGGGGGCGCCAACTATGGCTACACCTTC	CASRAGGANYGYTF
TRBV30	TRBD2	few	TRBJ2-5	TGTGCCTGGAGTGTAGGGTCGGCGGGGGAGTCAGAGACCCAGTACTTC	CAWSVGSAGESETQYF
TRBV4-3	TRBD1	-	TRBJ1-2	TGCGCCAGCAGCCAAGATTCGCAGGGGGTCTATGGCTACACCTTC	CASSQDSQGVYGYTF
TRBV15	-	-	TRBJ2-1	TGTGCCACCAGCAGAGATGGGGGACCCCGGAGGAGTGAGCAGTTCTTC	CATSRDGGPRRSEQFF
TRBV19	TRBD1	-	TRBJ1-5	TGTGCCAGTAGCGGGACAGGGGGAGGCCAGCCCCAGCATTTT	CASSGTGGGQPQHF
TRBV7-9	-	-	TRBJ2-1	TGTGCCAGCAGCTTAGTGGGGCGGGGTTCAAATGAGCAGTTCTTC	CASSLVGRGSNEQFF
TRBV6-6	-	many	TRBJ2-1	TGTGCCACCCGAAGACAGGAAATGAGCTCCTACAATGAGCAGTTCTTC	CATRRQEMSSYNEQFF
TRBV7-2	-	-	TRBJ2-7	TGTGCCAGCAGCTTAGGGGCAGACTTAAAATCCTACGAGCAGTACTTC	CASSLGADLKSYEQYF
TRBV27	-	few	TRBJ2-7	TGTGCCAGCAGATTACAGACTGACAGCTCCTACGAGCAGTACTTC	CASRLQTDSSYEQYF
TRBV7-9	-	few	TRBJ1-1	TGTGCCAGCAGCTTAGTAGGGGACACTGAAGCTTTCTTT	CASSLVGDTEAFF
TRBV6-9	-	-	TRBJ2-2	TGTGCCAGCACCCGGACAGTGAACACCGGGGAGCTGTTTTTT	CASTRTVNTGELFF
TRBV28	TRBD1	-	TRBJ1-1	TGTGCCAGCAGTTTACACAGGGGCGGGAACACTGAAGCTTTCTTT	CASSLHRGGNTEAFF
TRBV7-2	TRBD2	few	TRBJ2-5	TGTGCCAGCAGCTCCCAGCGGGGGGGGCAAGAGACCCAGTACTTC	CASSSQRGGQETQYF
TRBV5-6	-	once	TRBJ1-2	TGTGCCAGCAGGAGTCCTAACTATGGCTACACCTTC	CASRSPNYGYTF
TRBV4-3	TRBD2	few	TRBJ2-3	TGCGCCAGCAGCCAAGGTCGTCTTAGCGGGATTAGCACAGATACGCAGTATTTT	CASSQGRLSGISTDTQYF
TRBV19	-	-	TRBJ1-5	TGTGCCACCACCCGGCGGTACGGGGATGTTAGGCATCAGCCCCAGCATTTT	CATTRRYGDVRHQPQHF
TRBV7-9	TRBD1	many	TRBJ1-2	TGTGCCAGCAGCCTACCGACAGGGACTAACTATGGCTACACCTTC	CASSLPTGTNYGYTF
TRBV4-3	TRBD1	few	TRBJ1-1	TGCGCCAGCAGCCAAGACCGACAGGGTTCAATCTTCTTT	CASSQDRQGSIFF
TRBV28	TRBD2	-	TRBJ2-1	TGTGCCAGCAGGCCCCTAGCGGGGGGGCAATCGGACAATGAGCAGTTCTTC	CASRPLAGGQSDNEQFF
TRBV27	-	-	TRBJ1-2	TGTGCCAGCAGAACACAGACAGGCCACTATGGCTACACCTTC	CASRTQTGHYGYTF
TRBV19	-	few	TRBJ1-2	TGTGCCAGTAGTATAATGGGAAACTATGGCTACACCTTC	CASSIMGNYGYTF
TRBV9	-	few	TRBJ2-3	TGTGCCAGCAGCTCTTACGATACGCAGTATTTT	CASSSYDTQYF
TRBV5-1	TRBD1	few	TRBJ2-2	TGCGCCAGCGGGCCGGACAGGGCGACCGGGGAGCTGTTTTTT	CASGPDRATGELFF
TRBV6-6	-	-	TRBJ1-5	TGTGCCAGCAGTTCGGGACTGTGGCAGCCCCAGCATTTT	CASSSGLWQPQHF
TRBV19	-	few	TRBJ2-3	TGTGCCAGTAGTATGTTCAGTCAAACAGATACGCAGTATTTT	CASSMFSQTDTQYF